These T cell receptor beta chains were read from a single sample in a study of a mutant IDH1 vaccine in newly diagnosed glioma. The method was immunoSEQ multiplex PCR; TCRdb's version includes in-frame clones alone and lacks a portion of them. The top ten clones hold about 30% of a sample with 31,000 or so clones, 65% to 85% of them seen once. Their cognate antigens are unknown. The sample here was PBMCs, taken from a glioma patient whose treatment included an IDH1 peptide vaccine. Receptor source: a man aged 25-45 years with glioma. Both conserved end residues are trimmed from each CDR3.

j_gene	v_gene	CDR3aa
TRBJ2-6	TRBV30	AWSIQGVLT
TRBJ2-5	TRBV7-9	ASSPQGGGAIQETQY
TRBJ1-2	TRBV29-1	SVEDNRDYGYT
TRBJ1-1	TRBV6-5	ASSYAGGSTEAF
TRBJ1-1	TRBV27	ASSHGPNTEAF
TRBJ2-1	TRBV30	AWSVTSGAYNEQF
TRBJ1-4	TRBV15	ATSRDGRGSEKLF
TRBJ2-3	TRBV6-6	ASSYSSNTDTQY
TRBJ1-1	TRBV7-9	ASSSLIRVPEAF
TRBJ1-5	TRBV4-1	ASSPPRAQPQH
TRBJ2-7	TRBV27	ASSLDGNYEQY
TRBJ2-3	TRBV4-1	ASSQGAGGSGTDTQY
TRBJ1-5	TRBV6-6	ASSYGTGGHQPQH
TRBJ2-3	TRBV5-1	ASSLERDSGQY
TRBJ1-1	TRBV27	ASSSPWTGRTEAF
TRBJ1-1	TRBV28	ASSSTGTTEAF
TRBJ2-1	TRBV9	ASGPTVSYNEQF
TRBJ1-5	TRBV4-1	ASSQDQGLGQPQH
TRBJ1-2	TRBV30	AWSVPRGLSGYT
TRBJ1-6	TRBV28	ASSLQASSPLH
TRBJ1-5	TRBV10-3	AISEDYNQPQH
TRBJ1-1	TRBV7-9	ASSLPQGREAF
TRBJ1-1	TRBV7-9	ASSGAVGTGDVNTEAF
TRBJ1-2	TRBV6-1	ASSSGGDDYGYT
TRBJ2-7	TRBV25-1	ASSELGQGFYEQY
TRBJ2-1	TRBV29-1	SVEEATGNNEQF
TRBJ2-3	TRBV7-8	ASSLDRGGPTDTQY
TRBJ1-1	TRBV30	AWSPGNTEAF
TRBJ2-4	TRBV5-4	ASSSRERGRAKNIQY
TRBJ1-1	TRBV10-3	AISVGDFGGEAF
TRBJ2-4	TRBV7-9	ASSRPGLAKNIQY
TRBJ2-5	TRBV19	ASSRGRQETQY
TRBJ1-1	TRBV27	ASRRQGASYTEAF
TRBJ1-3	TRBV6-5	ASSYEAGVNTIY
TRBJ1-4	TRBV30	AWRRGQLTNEKLF
TRBJ2-7	TRBV21-1	ASSKVPGSIWEQY
TRBJ2-7	TRBV15	ATSRDRWDEQY
TRBJ2-3	TRBV29-1	SVIPMLAGDGTDTQY
TRBJ1-1	TRBV11-2	ASRNYLINTEAF
TRBJ1-2	TRBV6-5	ASSFRTGLGYT
TRBJ2-7	TRBV11-2	ASSSRTGTLMGEQY
TRBJ2-1	TRBV11-3	ASRDNGNEQF
TRBJ1-2	TRBV5-1	ASSLDQGQGGYT